The clone carrying this T cell receptor beta chain was counted only a few times. Its target is not known. The investigators reverse transcribed all of the isolated RNA, so they sequenced expressed TCRB transcripts. Generated by immunoSEQ multiplex PCR, the TCRdb table keeps only in-frame clones and is missing some. The profile shows more than 250,000 clones, approximately 15% of them singletons. These data are taken from a study of beta chain features in type 1 diabetes. Deletions cut 4 bases from V and 4 bases from J, with 8 bases between. The germline V gene has CDR1 MNHEY and CDR2 SVGAGI. This CDR3 has 13 amino acids. Study-level points and caveats: Any PCR bias toward short templates would affect both groups alike. Shortening of TCRB CDR3s, moderate but significant, appeared in all four CD4+ subsets of Type 1 diabetes patients. Naive, central memory and regulatory TCRB repertoires appeared more similar among patients than healthy donors.

The TCR originated in a man aged 18 to 35 with type 1 diabetes. Sequencing was performed on naive CD4+ T cells from blood. The rearrangement links TRBV6-5 to TRBJ1-5; a possible D gene is TRBD1 (6 bases). Here the CDR3 reads CASSSGVNQPQHF. In DNA, the CDR3 is TGTGCCAGCAGTTCAGGGGTAAATCAGCCCCAGCATTTT.